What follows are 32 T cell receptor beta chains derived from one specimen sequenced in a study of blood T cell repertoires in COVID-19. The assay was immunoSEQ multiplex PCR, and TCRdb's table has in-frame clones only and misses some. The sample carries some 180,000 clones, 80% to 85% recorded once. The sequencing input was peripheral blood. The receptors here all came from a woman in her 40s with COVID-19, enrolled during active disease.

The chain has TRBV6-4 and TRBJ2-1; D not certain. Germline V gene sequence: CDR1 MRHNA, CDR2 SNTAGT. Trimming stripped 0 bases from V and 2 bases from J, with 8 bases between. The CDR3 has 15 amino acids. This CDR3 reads CASSDSDITYNEQFF. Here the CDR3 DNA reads TGTGCCAGCAGTGACTCAGACATTACCTACAATGAGCAGTTCTTC.

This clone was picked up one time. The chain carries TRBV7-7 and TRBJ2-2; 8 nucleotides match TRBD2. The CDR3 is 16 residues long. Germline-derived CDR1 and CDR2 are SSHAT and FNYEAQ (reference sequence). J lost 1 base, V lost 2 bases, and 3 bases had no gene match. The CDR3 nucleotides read TGTGCCAGCAGCTTACGGGAGGGGCGGAACACCGGGGAGCTGTTTTTT. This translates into CASSLREGRNTGELFF.

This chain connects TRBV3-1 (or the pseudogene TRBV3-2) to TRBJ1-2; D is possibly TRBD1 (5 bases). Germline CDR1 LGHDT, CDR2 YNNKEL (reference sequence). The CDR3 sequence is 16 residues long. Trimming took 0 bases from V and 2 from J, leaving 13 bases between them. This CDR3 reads CASSQEWGRQNYGYTF. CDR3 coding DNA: TGTGCCAGCAGCCAAGAATGGGGGAGGCAAAACTATGGCTACACCTTC.

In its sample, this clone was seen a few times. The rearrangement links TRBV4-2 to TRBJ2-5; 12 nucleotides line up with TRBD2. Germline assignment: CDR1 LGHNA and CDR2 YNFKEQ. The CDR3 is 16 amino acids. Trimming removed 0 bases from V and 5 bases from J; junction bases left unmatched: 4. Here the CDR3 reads CASSQDSSGGAETQYF. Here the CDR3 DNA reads TGTGCCAGCAGCCAAGATTCTAGCGGGGGGGCGGAGACCCAGTACTTC.

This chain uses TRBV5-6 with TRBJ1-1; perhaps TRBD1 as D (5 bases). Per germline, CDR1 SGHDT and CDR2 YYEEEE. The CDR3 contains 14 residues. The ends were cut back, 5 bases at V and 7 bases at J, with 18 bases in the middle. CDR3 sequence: CASSNVRRGIEAFF. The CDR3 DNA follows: TGTGCCAGCAGTAACGTTCGAAGGGGCATTGAAGCTTTCTTT.

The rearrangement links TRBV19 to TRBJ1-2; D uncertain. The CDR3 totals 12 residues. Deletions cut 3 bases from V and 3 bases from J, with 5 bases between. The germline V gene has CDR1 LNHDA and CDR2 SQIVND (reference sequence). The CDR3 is CASSISYYGYTF. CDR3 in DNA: TGTGCCAGTAGTATCAGTTACTATGGCTACACCTTC. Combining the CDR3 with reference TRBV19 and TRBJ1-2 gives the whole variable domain DGGITQSPKYLFRKEGQNVTLSCEQNLNHDAMYWYRQDPGQGLRLIYYSQIVNDFQKGDIAEGYSVSREKKESFPLTVTSAQKNPTAFYLCASSISYYGYTFGSGTRLTVV.

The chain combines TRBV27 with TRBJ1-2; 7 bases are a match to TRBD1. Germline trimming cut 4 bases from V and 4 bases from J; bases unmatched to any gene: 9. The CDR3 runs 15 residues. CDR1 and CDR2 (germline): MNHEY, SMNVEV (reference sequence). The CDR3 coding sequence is TGTGCCAGCAGTTCGTGGACAGGCCAAGTCTATGGCTACACCTTC. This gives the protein CASSSWTGQVYGYTF.

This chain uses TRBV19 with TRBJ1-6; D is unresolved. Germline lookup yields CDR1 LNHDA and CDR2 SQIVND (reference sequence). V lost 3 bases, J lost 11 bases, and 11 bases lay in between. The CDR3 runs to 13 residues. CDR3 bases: TGTGCCAGTAGTATTAAAGTCGGTACACCCCTCCACTTT. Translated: CASSIKVGTPLHF.

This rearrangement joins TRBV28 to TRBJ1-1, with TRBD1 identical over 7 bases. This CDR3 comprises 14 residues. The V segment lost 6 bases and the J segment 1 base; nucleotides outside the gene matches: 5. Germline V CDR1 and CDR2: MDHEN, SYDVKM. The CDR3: CASRTGQRNTEAFF. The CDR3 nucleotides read TGTGCCAGCAGGACGGGACAGCGGAACACTGAAGCTTTCTTT. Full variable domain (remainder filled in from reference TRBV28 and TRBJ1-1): DVKVTQSSRYLVKRTGEKVFLECVQDMDHENMFWYRQDPGLGLRLIYFSYDVKMKEKGDIPEGYSVSREKKERFSLILESASTNQTSMYLCASRTGQRNTEAFFGQGTRLTVV.

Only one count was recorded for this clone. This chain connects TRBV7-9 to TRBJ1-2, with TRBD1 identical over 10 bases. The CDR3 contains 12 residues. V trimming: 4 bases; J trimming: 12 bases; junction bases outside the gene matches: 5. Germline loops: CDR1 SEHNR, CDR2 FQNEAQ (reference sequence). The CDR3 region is CASSWGDRGDTF. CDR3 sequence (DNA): TGTGCCAGCAGCTGGGGGGACAGGGGCGACACCTTC. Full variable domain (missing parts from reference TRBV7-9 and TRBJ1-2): DTGVSQNPRHKITKRGQNVTFRCDPISEHNRLYWYRQTLGQGPEFLTYFQNEAQLEKSRLLSDRFSAERPKGSFSTLEIQRTEQGDSAMYLCASSWGDRGDTFGSGTRLTVV.

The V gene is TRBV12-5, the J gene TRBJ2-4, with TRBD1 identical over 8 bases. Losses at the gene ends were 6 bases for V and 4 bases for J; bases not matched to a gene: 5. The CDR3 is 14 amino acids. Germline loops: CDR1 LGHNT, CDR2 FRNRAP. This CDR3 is CASGFRDRKNIQYF. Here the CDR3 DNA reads TGTGCTAGTGGATTCCGGGACAGGAAAAACATTCAGTACTTC.

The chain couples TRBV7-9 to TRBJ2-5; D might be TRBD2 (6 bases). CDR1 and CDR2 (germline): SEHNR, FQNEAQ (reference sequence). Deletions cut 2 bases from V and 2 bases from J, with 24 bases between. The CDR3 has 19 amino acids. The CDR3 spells CASSLRLGTPGWRQETQYF. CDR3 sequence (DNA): TGTGCCAGCAGCTTACGTCTCGGGACTCCGGGGTGGCGGCAAGAGACCCAGTACTTC.

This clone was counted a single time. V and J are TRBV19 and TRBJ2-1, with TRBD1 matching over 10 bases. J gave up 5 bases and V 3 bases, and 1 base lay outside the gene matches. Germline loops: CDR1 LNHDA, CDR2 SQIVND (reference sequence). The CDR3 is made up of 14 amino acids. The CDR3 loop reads CASSIGTGDNEQFF. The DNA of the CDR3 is TGTGCCAGTAGTATCGGGACAGGGGACAATGAGCAGTTCTTC.

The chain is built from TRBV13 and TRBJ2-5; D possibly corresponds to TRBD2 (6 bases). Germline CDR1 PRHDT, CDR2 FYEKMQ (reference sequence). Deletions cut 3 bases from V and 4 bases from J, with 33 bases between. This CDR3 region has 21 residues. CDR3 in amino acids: CASSFGFGSEEGRTWGETQYF. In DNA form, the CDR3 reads TGTGCCAGCAGCTTTGGGTTCGGGTCGGAAGAGGGGAGGACCTGGGGAGAGACCCAGTACTTC.

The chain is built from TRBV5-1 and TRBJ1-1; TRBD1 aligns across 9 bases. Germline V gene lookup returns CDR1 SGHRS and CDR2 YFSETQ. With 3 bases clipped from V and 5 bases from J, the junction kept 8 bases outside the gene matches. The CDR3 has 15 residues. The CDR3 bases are TGCGCCAGCAGCTCCGGGACAGGGAGTTGGACTGAAGCTTTCTTT. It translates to CASSSGTGSWTEAFF. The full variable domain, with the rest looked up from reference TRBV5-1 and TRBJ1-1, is KAGVTQTPRYLIKTRGQQVTLSCSPISGHRSVSWYQQTPGQGLQFLFEYFSETQRNKGNFPGRFSGRQFSNSRSEMNVSTLELGDSALYLCASSSGTGSWTEAFFGQGTRLTVV.

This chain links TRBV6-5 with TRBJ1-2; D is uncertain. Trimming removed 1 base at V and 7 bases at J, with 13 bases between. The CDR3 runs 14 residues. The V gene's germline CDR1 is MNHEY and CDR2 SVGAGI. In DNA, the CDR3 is TGTGCCAGCAGTTACTTAGGGTCCCGGGGTGGCTACACCTTC. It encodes CASSYLGSRGGYTF.

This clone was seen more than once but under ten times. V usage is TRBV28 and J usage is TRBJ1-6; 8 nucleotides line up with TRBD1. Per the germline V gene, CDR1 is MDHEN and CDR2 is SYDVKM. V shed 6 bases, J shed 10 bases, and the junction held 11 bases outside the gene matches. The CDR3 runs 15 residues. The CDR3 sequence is CASSHSGGPFSPLHF. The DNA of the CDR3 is TGTGCCAGCAGCCACTCAGGGGGCCCCTTCTCACCCCTCCACTTT.

The chain's CDR3 is CASSRERNIQYF. The CDR3 DNA reads as TGTGCCAGCAGCAGGGAGAGAAACATTCAGTACTTC. The rearrangement joins TRBV7-9 to TRBJ2-4; tentatively, D is TRBD2 (5 bases). The CDR3 has 12 amino acids. Germline CDR1 SEHNR, CDR2 FQNEAQ (reference sequence). Trimming stripped 5 bases from V and 6 bases from J, with 8 bases between. The variable domain in full, with the rest retrieved from reference TRBV7-9 and TRBJ2-4, is DTGVSQNPRHKITKRGQNVTFRCDPISEHNRLYWYRQTLGQGPEFLTYFQNEAQLEKSRLLSDRFSAERPKGSFSTLEIQRTEQGDSAMYLCASSRERNIQYFGAGTRLSVL.

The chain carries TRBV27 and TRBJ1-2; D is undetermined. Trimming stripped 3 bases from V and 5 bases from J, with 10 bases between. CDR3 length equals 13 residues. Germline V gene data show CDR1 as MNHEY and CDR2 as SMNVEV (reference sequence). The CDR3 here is CASSFLSSYGYTF. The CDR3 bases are TGTGCCAGCAGTTTCCTATCGTCTTATGGCTACACCTTC.

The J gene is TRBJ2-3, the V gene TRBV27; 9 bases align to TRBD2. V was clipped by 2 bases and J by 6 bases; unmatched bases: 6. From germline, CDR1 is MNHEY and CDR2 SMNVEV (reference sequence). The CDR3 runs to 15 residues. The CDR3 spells CASSLRSGGRDTQYF. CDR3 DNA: TGTGCCAGCAGTTTACGGAGCGGGGGGCGGGATACGCAGTATTTT.

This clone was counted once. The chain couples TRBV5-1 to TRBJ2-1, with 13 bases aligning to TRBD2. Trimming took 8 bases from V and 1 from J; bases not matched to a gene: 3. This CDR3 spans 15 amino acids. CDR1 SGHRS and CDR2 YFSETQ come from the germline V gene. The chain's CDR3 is CASGTSGISYNEQFF. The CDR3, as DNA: TGCGCCAGTGGGACTAGCGGGATTTCCTACAATGAGCAGTTCTTC.

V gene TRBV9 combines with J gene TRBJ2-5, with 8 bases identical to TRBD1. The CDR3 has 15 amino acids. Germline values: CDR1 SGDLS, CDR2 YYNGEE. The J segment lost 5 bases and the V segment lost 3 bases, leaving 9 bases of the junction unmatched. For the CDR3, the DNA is TGTGCCAGCAGCGGTGGACAGGGTTCGCGGGAGACCCAGTACTTC. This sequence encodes CASSGGQGSRETQYF.

In DNA form, the CDR3 reads TGTGCCAGCAGCTTGGCCCCTTGGCCAAGAAGCAATCAGCCCCAGCATTTT. This gives the protein CASSLAPWPRSNQPQHF. The chain has TRBV5-8 and TRBJ1-5; D not certain. This CDR3 comprises 17 residues. V was pared by 0 bases and J by 1 base, with 14 bases between. Germline V gives CDR1 SGHTS, CDR2 YDEGEE.

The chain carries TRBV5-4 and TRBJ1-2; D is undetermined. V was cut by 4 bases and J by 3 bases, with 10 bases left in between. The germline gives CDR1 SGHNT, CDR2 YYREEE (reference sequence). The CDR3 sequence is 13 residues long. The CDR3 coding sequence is TGTGCCAGCAGCCTGAGGGAGGACTATGGCTACACCTTC. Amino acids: CASSLREDYGYTF. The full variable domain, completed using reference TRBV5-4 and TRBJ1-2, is ETGVTQSPTHLIKTRGQQVTLRCSSQSGHNTVSWYQQALGQGPQFIFQYYREEENGRGNFPPRFSGLQFPNYSSELNVNALELDDSALYLCASSLREDYGYTFGSGTRLTVV.

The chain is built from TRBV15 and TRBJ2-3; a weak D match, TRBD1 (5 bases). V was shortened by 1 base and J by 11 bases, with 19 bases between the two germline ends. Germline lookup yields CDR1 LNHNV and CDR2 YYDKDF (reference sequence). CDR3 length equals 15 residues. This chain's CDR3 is CATSRARQGANGQYF. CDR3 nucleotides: TGTGCCACCAGCAGAGCCCGCCAGGGTGCGAATGGGCAGTATTTT.

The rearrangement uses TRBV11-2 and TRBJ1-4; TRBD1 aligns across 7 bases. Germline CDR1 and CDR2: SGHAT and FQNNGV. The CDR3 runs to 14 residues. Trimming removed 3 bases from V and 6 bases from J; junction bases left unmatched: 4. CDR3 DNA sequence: TGTGCCAGCAGCTTTAACAGGGGCGATGAAAAACTGTTTTTT. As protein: CASSFNRGDEKLFF. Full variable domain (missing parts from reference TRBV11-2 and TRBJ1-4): EAGVAQSPRYKIIEKRQSVAFWCNPISGHATLYWYQQILGQGPKLLIQFQNNGVVDDSQLPKDRFSAERLKGVDSTLKIQPAKLEDSAVYLCASSFNRGDEKLFFGSGTQLSVL.

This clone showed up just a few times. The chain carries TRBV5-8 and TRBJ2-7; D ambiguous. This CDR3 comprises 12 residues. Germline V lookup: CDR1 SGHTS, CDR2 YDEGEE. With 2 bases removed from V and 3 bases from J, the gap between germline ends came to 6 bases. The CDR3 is CASSFGYYEQYF. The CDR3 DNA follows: TGTGCCAGCAGCTTCGGGTACTACGAGCAGTACTTC.

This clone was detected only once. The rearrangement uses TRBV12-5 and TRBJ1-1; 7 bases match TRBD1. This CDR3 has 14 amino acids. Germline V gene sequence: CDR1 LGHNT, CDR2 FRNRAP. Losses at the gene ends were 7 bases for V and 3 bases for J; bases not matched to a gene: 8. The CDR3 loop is CASAPGGWHTEAFF. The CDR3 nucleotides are TGTGCTAGTGCCCCAGGGGGTTGGCACACTGAAGCTTTCTTT.

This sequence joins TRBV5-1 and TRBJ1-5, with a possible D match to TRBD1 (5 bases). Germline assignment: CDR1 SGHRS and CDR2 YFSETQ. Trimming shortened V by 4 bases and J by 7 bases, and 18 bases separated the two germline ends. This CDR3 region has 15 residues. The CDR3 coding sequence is TGCGCCAGCAGCCTGGGGGAGGGAATGCTACAGCCCCAGCATTTT. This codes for CASSLGEGMLQPQHF.

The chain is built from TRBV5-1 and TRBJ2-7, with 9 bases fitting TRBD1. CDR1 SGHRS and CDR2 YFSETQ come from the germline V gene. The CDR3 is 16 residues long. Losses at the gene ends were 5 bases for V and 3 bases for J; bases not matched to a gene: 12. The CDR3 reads CASRPTGGEGLYEQYF. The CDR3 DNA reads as TGCGCCAGCAGACCAACAGGGGGCGAGGGACTCTACGAGCAGTACTTC.

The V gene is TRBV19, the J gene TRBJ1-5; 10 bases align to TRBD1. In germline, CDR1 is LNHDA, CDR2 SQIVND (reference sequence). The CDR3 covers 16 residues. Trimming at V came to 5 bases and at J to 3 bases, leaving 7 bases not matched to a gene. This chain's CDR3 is CASSAQGQGINQPQHF. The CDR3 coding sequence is TGTGCCAGTAGTGCACAGGGACAGGGGATCAATCAGCCCCAGCATTTT. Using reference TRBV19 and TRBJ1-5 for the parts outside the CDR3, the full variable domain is DGGITQSPKYLFRKEGQNVTLSCEQNLNHDAMYWYRQDPGQGLRLIYYSQIVNDFQKGDIAEGYSVSREKKESFPLTVTSAQKNPTAFYLCASSAQGQGINQPQHFGDGTRLSIL.

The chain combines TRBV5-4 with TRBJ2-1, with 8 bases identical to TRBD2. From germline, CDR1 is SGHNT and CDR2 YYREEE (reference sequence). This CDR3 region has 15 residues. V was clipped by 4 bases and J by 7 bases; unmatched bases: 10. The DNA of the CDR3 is TGTGCCAGCAGCGTGCCGGGAGGGCCAGGGAATGAGCAGTTCTTC. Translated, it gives CASSVPGGPGNEQFF.